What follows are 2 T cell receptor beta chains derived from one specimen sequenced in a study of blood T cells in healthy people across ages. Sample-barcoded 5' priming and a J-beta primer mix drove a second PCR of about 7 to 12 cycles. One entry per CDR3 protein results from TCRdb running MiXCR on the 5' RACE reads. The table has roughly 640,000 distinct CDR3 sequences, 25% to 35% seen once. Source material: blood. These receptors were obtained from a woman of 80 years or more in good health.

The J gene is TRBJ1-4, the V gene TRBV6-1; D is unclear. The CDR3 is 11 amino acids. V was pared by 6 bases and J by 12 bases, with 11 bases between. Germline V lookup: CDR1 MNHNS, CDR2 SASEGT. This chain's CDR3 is CASSHLRELFF. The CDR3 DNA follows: TGTGCCAGCAGCCACCTTCGGGAACTGTTTTTT.

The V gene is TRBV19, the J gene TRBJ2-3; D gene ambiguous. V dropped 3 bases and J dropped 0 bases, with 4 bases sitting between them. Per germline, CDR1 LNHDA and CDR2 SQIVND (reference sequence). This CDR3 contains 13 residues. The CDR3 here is CASSIPSTDTQYF. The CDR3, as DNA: TGTGCCAGTAGTATCCCCAGCACAGATACGCAGTATTTT.